The table lists the clone carrying this T cell receptor beta chain with many counts. The V segment lost 3 bases and the J segment 6 bases; nucleotides outside the gene matches: 7. The CDR3 length is 15 residues. Germline assignment: CDR1 MNHEY and CDR2 SMNVEV (reference sequence). The data are from a study of regulatory T cells in long-lasting Graves disease. Through Arm-PCR of CDR3 regions and iRepertoire HTBI primers, TCR beta libraries were built. TCRdb reprocessed the multiplex PCR reads via MiXCR and lists one record per CDR3 protein. The table has 500,000 or so distinct CDR3 sequences, around 16% seen once. Time point reported: newly diagnosed GD, antithyroid drugs for less than 3 months. PBMC RNA was the source of the TCR library. This sample also belongs to another study, concerning T cells in Graves' hyperthyroidism and ophthalmopathy.

The sequence was obtained from a man aged 35-49 years with Graves disease. The chain uses TRBV27 and TRBJ2-1; TRBD2 matches 8 bases. The sample here was peripheral blood mononuclear cells (PBMCs), taken at new diagnosis, from a patient treated with antithyroid drugs. As DNA, the CDR3 is TGTGCCAGCAGTTTTAGACTAGCGAGCCTCAATGAGCAGTTCTTC. Protein: CASSFRLASLNEQFF.